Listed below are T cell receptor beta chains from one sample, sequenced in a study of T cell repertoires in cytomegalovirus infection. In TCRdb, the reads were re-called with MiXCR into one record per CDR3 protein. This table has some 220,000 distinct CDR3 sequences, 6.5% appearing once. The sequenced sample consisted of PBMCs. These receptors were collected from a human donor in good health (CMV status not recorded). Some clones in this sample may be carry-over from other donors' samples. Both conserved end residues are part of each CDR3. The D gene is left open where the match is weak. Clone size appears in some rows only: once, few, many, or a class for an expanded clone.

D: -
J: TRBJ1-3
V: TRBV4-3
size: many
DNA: TGCGCCAGCAGCCAAGTTCCCGCGTCCTCTGGAAACACCATATATTTT
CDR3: CASSQVPASSGNTIYF

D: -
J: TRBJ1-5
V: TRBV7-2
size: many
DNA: TGTGCCAGCAGCCCCCGGACATCAAATGGGAATCAGCCCCAGCATTTT
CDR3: CASSPRTSNGNQPQHF

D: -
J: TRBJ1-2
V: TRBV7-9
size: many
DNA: TGTGCCAGCAGCTTAGAGGATCTGAGGGGCTACACCTTC
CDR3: CASSLEDLRGYTF

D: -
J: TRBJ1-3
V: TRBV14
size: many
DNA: TGTGCCAGCAGCCATCGAACTGGAAACACCATATATTTT
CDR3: CASSHRTGNTIYF

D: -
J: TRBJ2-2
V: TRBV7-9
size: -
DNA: TGTGCCAGCAGCTTTGACTTTACCGGGGAGCTGTTTTTT
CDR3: CASSFDFTGELFF

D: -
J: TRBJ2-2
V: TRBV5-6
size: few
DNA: TGTGCCAGCAGCGACCCCCTCGGGGCTGGGAACACCGGGGAGCTGTTTTTT
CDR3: CASSDPLGAGNTGELFF

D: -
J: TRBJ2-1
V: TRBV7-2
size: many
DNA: TGTGCCAGCAGCTTAGGGGCGGGGCCCTACTCTGACAATGAGCAGTTCTTC
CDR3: CASSLGAGPYSDNEQFF

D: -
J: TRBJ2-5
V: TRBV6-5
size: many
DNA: TGTGCCAGCAGTTACTGGCGGGGAAAGACCCAGTACTTC
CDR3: CASSYWRGKTQYF

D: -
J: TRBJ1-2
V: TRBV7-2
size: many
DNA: TGTGCCAGCAGCTTGGGGGGCAGGGAGGGCGGCTACACCTTC
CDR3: CASSLGGREGGYTF

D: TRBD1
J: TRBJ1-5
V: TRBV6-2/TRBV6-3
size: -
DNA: TGTGCCAGCAGTCGGACAGGGGCTCATCAGCCCCAGCATTTT
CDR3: CASSRTGAHQPQHF

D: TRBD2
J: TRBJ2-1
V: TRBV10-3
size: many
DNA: TGTGCCAGCCGCGGAGCGGGGCGACCCTACAATGAGCAGTTCTTC
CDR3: CASRGAGRPYNEQFF

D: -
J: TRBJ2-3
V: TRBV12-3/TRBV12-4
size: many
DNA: TGTGCCAGCAGTCCAGGGGGGTACACTAGCACAGATACGCAGTATTTT
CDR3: CASSPGGYTSTDTQYF

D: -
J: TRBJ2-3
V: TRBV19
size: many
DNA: TGTGCCAGTGCTAACCCGGGGCAGGGCCTTCAGTATTTT
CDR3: CASANPGQGLQYF

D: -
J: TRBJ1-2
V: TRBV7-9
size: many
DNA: TGTGCCAGCAGCTTAGATGCCAGAGCAGCTAACTATGGCTACACCTTC
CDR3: CASSLDARAANYGYTF

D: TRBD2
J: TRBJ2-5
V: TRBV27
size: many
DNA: TGTGCCAGCAGTCCCGGACTAGCGGGGGTTCCCCAGTACTTC
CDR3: CASSPGLAGVPQYF

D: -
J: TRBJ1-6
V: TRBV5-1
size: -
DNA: TGCGCCAGCAGACCCAGGGGCGGCCCTGGGTCACCCCTCCACTTT
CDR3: CASRPRGGPGSPLHF

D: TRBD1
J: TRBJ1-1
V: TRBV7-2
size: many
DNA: TGTGCCAGCAGCTCAGGGGGCACTGAAGCTTTCTTT
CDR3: CASSSGGTEAFF

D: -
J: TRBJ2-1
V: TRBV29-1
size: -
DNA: TGCAGCGTTCCGCGCCCGCCAAATGAGCAGTTCTTC
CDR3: CSVPRPPNEQFF

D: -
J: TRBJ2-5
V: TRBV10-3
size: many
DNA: TGTGCCACTGTTGGGGCTACACAAGAGACCCAGTACTTC
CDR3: CATVGATQETQYF

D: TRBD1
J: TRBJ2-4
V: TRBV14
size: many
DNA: TGTGCCAGCAGCCAAGCCACAGGGGGCAGGGACATTCAGTACTTC
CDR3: CASSQATGGRDIQYF

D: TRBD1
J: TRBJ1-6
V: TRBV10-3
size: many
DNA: TGTGCCATCCGGGACAGGTATAATTCACCCCTCCACTTT
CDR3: CAIRDRYNSPLHF

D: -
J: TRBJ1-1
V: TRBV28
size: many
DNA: TGTGCCAGCAACGGGGTTCCCACTGAAGCTTTCTTT
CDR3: CASNGVPTEAFF

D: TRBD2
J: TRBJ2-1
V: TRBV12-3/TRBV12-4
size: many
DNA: TGTGCCAGCAGTTGGGCTAGCGGAAGGCAGTTCTTC
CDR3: CASSWASGRQFF

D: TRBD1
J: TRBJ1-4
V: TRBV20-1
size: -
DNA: TGCAGTGCTGGTCACCCCAGGGGGACTAATGAAAAACTGTTTTTT
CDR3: CSAGHPRGTNEKLFF

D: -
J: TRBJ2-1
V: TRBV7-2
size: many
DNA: TGTGCCAGCAGCTTAAGACGAGGGGGGGGACCGAATGAGCAGTTCTTC
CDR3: CASSLRRGGGPNEQFF

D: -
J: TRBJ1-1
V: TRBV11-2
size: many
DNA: TGTGCCAGCAGCCCCAGGACGGGTGAAGCTTTCTTT
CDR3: CASSPRTGEAFF

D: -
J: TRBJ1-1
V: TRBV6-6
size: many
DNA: TGTGCCAGCAGTTACTCGATAGGTAGTTCGAACACTGAAGCTTTCTTT
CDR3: CASSYSIGSSNTEAFF

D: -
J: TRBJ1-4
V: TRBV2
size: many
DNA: TGTGCCAGCCAACGGCCCAATAATGAAAAACTGTTTTTT
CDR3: CASQRPNNEKLFF